These 13 T cell receptor beta chains were all obtained from the same sample, sequenced in a study of blood T cell repertoires in COVID-19 (dated by TCRdb to the early 2020s). Libraries were built with the immunoSEQ multiplex PCR assay. The source is immuneACCESS, and TCRdb retained only in-frame sequences with V and J called. Part of the clones is not carried over; for the studies checked, unresolved V genes explain less than half of this, and the remainder is unexplained. This sample holds over 250,000 clones; around 90% were observed only once. In total, the top ten clones hold 0.65% to 0.9% of the sample. The source material was peripheral blood. Receptors were obtained from a woman aged 25 to 39 with acute or convalescent COVID-19.

This chain connects TRBV10-3 to TRBJ1-5; D gene unclear. Germline-derived CDR1 and CDR2 are ENHRY and SYGVKD. The CDR3 runs to 13 residues. Trimming shortened V by 4 bases and J by 2 bases, and 6 bases separated the two germline ends. CDR3 region: CAISAVGNQPQHF. CDR3 nucleotide sequence: TGTGCCATCAGTGCCGTTGGCAATCAGCCCCAGCATTTT.

V is TRBV6-2 or TRBV6-3 and J is TRBJ2-4; TRBD1 is a possible D gene (7 bases). Trimming cost V 0 bases and J 1 base, with 10 bases left between them. Germline V lookup: CDR1 MNHEY, CDR2 SVGEGT. The CDR3 loop spans 16 amino acids. DNA of the CDR3: TGTGCCAGCAGTTACTCGGCAGGGGGGGCCAAAAACATTCAGTACTTC. It specifies CASSYSAGGAKNIQYF.

The chain carries TRBV6-5 and TRBJ1-1; D is possibly TRBD1 (5 bases). Germline V CDR1 and CDR2: MNHEY, SVGAGI. The CDR3 has 15 residues. V was pared by 2 bases and J by 3 bases, with 13 bases between. CDR3 nucleotides: TGTGCCAGCAGTTACAGGGGCAGCATGCACACTGAAGCTTTCTTT. Translating it yields CASSYRGSMHTEAFF.

The chain is built from TRBV5-1 and TRBJ2-1, with D perhaps TRBD2 (6 bases). This CDR3 contains 15 residues. Trimming took off 4 bases at V and 3 bases at J, with 14 bases between the two ends. Germline CDR1 and CDR2: SGHRS and YFSETQ. The CDR3 is CASSPGGNYYNEQFF. The CDR3 DNA reads TGCGCCAGCAGCCCCGGGGGTAATTACTACAATGAGCAGTTCTTC.

The chain employs TRBV19 and TRBJ1-5; 8 bases fit TRBD1. The CDR3 runs to 15 residues. Germline V gene data show CDR1 as LNHDA and CDR2 as SQIVND (reference sequence). After removal of 5 bases from V and 7 bases from J, the junction contained 10 bases not matched to a gene. CDR3 in amino acids: CASSPRTGIQQPQHF. CDR3 coding DNA: TGTGCCAGTAGTCCAAGGACAGGGATACAGCAGCCCCAGCATTTT.

The V call is TRBV7-2, the J call TRBJ2-3, with TRBD1 matching over 11 bases. The CDR3 contains 17 residues. Germline lookup yields CDR1 SGHTA and CDR2 FQGNSA. Germline trimming cut 2 bases from V and 1 base from J; bases unmatched to any gene: 5. The CDR3 sequence: CASSLLDRGRGTDTQYF. The CDR3 DNA reads as TGTGCCAGCAGCTTATTGGACAGGGGGCGCGGCACAGATACGCAGTATTTT. Variable domain in full (rest from reference TRBV7-2 and TRBJ2-3): GAGVSQSPSNKVTEKGKDVELRCDPISGHTALYWYRQSLGQGLEFLIYFQGNSAPDKSGLPSDRFSAERTGGSVSTLTIQRTQQEDSAVYLCASSLLDRGRGTDTQYFGPGTRLTVL.

V is TRBV6-2 or TRBV6-3 and J is TRBJ2-5, with 13 bases matching TRBD2. V lost 5 bases and J lost 1; bases outside the gene matches: 13. This CDR3 is 19 amino acids long. Germline V gene sequence: CDR1 MNHEY, CDR2 SVGEGT. The CDR3 DNA reads TGTGCCAGCAGTCCCGGGACTAGCGGGAACGTAATAGGCCAAGAGACCCAGTACTTC. Its protein is CASSPGTSGNVIGQETQYF.

V usage is TRBV12-5 and J usage is TRBJ1-2, with a tentative D call TRBD1 (5 bases). Germline assignment: CDR1 LGHNT and CDR2 FRNRAP. The CDR3 is 13 residues long. V was cut by 5 bases and J by 8 bases, with 15 bases left in between. CDR3 in amino acids: CASGEQVQGGYTF. DNA of the CDR3: TGTGCTAGTGGTGAACAGGTCCAAGGGGGCTACACCTTC. Supplemented by reference TRBV12-5 and TRBJ1-2, the full variable domain reads DARVTQTPRHKVTEMGQEVTMRCQPILGHNTVFWYRQTMMQGLELLAYFRNRAPLDDSGMPKDRFSAEMPDATLATLKIQPSEPRDSAVYFCASGEQVQGGYTFGSGTRLTVV.

The genes are TRBV24-1 and TRBJ2-1, with a possible D match to TRBD1 (6 bases). Trimming took 3 bases from V and 7 from J, leaving 12 bases between them. CDR1 is KGHDR, CDR2 SFDVKD, per germline. The CDR3 is 14 amino acids. The CDR3 sequence: CATSDPGQRNEQFF. The CDR3 region has the DNA TGTGCCACCAGTGATCCGGGACAAAGGAATGAGCAGTTCTTC.

This chain connects TRBV30 to TRBJ2-7; 9 nucleotides line up with TRBD1. CDR1 is GTSNPN, CDR2 SVGIG, per germline (reference sequence). The CDR3 is 15 amino acids. V dropped 4 bases and J dropped 2; count of bases not matched to a gene: 9. The CDR3 coding sequence is TGTGCCTGGACCGGGACAGGGATATTCGCCTACGAGCAGTACTTC. Its protein is CAWTGTGIFAYEQYF.

The chain links TRBV12-3 or TRBV12-4 to TRBJ1-5, with no clear D. The CDR3 is 13 amino acids. The germline V and J ends were trimmed by 6 bases and 2 bases, with 8 bases remaining between them. The CDR3 region is CASRFSGNQPQHF. In nucleotides, the CDR3 is TGTGCCAGCAGGTTTTCGGGCAATCAGCCCCAGCATTTT.

The chain links TRBV6-2 or TRBV6-3 to TRBJ1-5; D possibly corresponds to TRBD1 (5 bases). Looked up from germline, CDR1 is MNHEY and CDR2 is SVGEGT. The V end lost 5 bases, the J end lost 0 bases, and 8 bases lay between the germline ends. The CDR3 has 14 amino acids. For the CDR3, the DNA is TGTGCCAGCAGTGCGACAGCTAGCAATCAGCCCCAGCATTTT. Its protein is CASSATASNQPQHF.

The chain combines TRBV19 with TRBJ2-5; 10 nucleotides align to TRBD1. CDR1 is LNHDA, CDR2 SQIVND, per germline (reference sequence). V was pared by 6 bases and J by 5 bases, with 6 bases of the junction left unmatched. The CDR3 contains 14 residues. The CDR3 protein is CASSRQGARETQYF. In DNA form, the CDR3 reads TGTGCCAGTAGCCGACAGGGGGCCCGGGAGACCCAGTACTTC.